The TCR beta chain described here comes from a study of T cells in Graves' hyperthyroidism and ophthalmopathy. Notes on the study in general: For ophthalmopathy, model prediction preceded onset by a median around six months.

Losses at the gene ends were 4 bases for V and 7 bases for J; bases not matched to a gene: 8. Germline V gene data show CDR1 as SGHRS and CDR2 as YFSETQ. The CDR3 totals 13 residues. What was amplified from RNA transcripts were TCR beta CDR3 regions. During a first-round RT-PCR of the TCR CDR3, the HTBI primer set was used. In TCRdb, the multiplex PCR reads were re-called with MiXCR into one record per CDR3 protein. The table lists 690,000 or so distinct CDR3 sequences, 18% of them singletons. It was uncontrolled infection, other autoimmune disease, pregnancy or lactation that excluded patients. Diagnoses rested on clinical symptoms, serum thyroxine and TRAb, thyroid ultrasound and orbital computed tomography. This clonotype was seen ten or more times. The antigen remains unidentified.

This receptor was identified in a woman in her 50s with Graves' hyperthyroidism that later progressed to Graves' ophthalmopathy. Source material: blood. The chain links TRBV5-1 to TRBJ2-7, with 7 bases identical to TRBD1. The CDR3 nucleotides are TGCGCCAGCAGCGTGGACAGGCCAGGGGAGCAGTACTTC. Protein: CASSVDRPGEQYF.